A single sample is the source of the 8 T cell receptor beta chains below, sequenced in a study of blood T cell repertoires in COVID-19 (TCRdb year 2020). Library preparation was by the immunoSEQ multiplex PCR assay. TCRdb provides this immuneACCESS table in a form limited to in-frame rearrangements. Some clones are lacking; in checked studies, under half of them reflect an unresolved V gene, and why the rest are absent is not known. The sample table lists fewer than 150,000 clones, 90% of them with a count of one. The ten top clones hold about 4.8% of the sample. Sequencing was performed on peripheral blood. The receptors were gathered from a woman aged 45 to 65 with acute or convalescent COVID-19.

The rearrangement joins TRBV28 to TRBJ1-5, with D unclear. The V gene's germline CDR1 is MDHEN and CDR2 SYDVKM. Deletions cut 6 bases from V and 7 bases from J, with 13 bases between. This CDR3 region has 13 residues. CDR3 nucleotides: TGTGCCAGCAGGATACAACAGAGCCAGCCCCAGCATTTT. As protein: CASRIQQSQPQHF.

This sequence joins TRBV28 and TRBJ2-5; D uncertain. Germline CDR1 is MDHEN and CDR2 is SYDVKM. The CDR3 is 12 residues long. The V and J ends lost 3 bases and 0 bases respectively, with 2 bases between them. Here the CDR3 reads CASSFNQETQYF. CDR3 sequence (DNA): TGTGCCAGCAGTTTTAACCAAGAGACCCAGTACTTC.

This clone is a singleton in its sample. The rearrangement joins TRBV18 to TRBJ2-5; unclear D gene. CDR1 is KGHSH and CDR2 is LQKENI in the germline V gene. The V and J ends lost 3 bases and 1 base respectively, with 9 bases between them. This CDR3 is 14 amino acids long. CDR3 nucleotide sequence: TGTGCCAGCTCACCGGTGGCAATCCAAGAGACCCAGTACTTC. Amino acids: CASSPVAIQETQYF. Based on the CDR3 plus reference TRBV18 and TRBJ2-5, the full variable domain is NAGVMQNPRHLVRRRGQEARLRCSPMKGHSHVYWYRQLPEEGLKFMVYLQKENIIDESGMPKERFSAEFPKEGPSILRIQQVVRGDSAAYFCASSPVAIQETQYFGPGTRLLVL.

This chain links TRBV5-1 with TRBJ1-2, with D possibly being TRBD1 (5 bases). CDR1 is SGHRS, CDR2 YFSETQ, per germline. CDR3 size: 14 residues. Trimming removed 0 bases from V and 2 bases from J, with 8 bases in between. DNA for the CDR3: TGCGCCAGCAGCTTGGGGCAGGGAAACTATGGCTACACCTTC. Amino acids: CASSLGQGNYGYTF.

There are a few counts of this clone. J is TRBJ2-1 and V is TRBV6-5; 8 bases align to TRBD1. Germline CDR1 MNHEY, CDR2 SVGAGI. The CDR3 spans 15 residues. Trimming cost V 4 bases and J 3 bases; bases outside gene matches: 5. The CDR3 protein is CASSFWTGFYNEQFF. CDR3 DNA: TGTGCCAGCAGTTTCTGGACAGGGTTCTACAATGAGCAGTTCTTC.

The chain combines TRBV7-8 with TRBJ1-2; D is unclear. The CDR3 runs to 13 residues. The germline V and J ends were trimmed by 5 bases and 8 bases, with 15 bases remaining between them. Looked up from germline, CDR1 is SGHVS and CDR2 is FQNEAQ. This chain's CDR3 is CASSPGGSLGYTF. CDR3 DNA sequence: TGTGCCAGCAGCCCCGGTGGGAGTTTAGGCTACACCTTC.

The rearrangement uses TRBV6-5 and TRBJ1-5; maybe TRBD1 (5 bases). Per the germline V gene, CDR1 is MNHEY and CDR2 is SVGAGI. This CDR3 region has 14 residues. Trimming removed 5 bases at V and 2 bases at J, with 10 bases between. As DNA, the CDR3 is TGTGCCAGCAGTCCTGACAGTGGCAATCAGCCCCAGCATTTT. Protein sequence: CASSPDSGNQPQHF.

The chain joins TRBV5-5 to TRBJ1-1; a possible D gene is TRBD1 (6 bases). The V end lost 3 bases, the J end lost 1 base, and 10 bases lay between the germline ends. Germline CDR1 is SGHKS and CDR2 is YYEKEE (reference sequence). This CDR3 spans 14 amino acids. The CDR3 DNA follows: TGTGCCAGCAGCTGGGGAGGGGGGAACACTGAAGCTTTCTTT. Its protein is CASSWGGGNTEAFF.